These T cell receptor beta chains were read from a single sample in a study of shared clonotypes between healthy human individuals. The repertoire was sequenced with immunoSEQ multiplex PCR; TCRdb's copy has only in-frame clones and lacks some. Seen here are about 1.1 million clones, 75% to 80% observed once, and the top ten hold 0.55% to 0.7%. The specimen sequenced was memory CD4+ T cells from PBMCs. Receptor source: a man aged 18 to 29 in good health. Some clones in this sample may be carry-over from other donors' samples. Each CDR3 is given with its conserved first and last residue. Each record gives: CDR3 protein, V gene, J gene, clone size. Clone size is stated in some rows and not others, as once, few, many or a class when expanded.

CDR3aa: CASSPGPGYSNQPQHF
v_gene: TRBV7-2
j_gene: TRBJ1-5
abundance: NA

CDR3aa: CASSFAQETQYF
v_gene: TRBV5-1
j_gene: TRBJ2-5
abundance: NA

CDR3aa: CASSLALAGTETQYF
v_gene: TRBV5-1
j_gene: TRBJ2-5
abundance: once

CDR3aa: CASSQEGHFSNQPQHF
v_gene: TRBV4-1
j_gene: TRBJ1-5
abundance: NA

CDR3aa: CSAEDTAGAQYF
v_gene: TRBV29-1
j_gene: TRBJ2-5
abundance: NA

CDR3aa: CASSWNKDNEQFF
v_gene: TRBV6-5
j_gene: TRBJ2-1
abundance: NA

CDR3aa: CSAGASTEAFF
v_gene: TRBV20-1
j_gene: TRBJ1-1
abundance: NA

CDR3aa: CASSARQRGEQFF
v_gene: TRBV9
j_gene: TRBJ2-1
abundance: few

CDR3aa: CASSSAVSGQYQETQYF
v_gene: TRBV5-6
j_gene: TRBJ2-5
abundance: NA

CDR3aa: CASSLTSGRATDEQFF
v_gene: TRBV7-9
j_gene: TRBJ2-1
abundance: many

CDR3aa: CSVSGGWGMNTEAFF
v_gene: TRBV29-1
j_gene: TRBJ1-1
abundance: few

CDR3aa: CASSPLGANTGELFF
v_gene: TRBV7-3
j_gene: TRBJ2-2
abundance: few

CDR3aa: CASSLGIRETQYF
v_gene: TRBV18
j_gene: TRBJ2-5
abundance: NA

CDR3aa: CATRGGASNQPQHF
v_gene: TRBV10-3
j_gene: TRBJ1-5
abundance: many

CDR3aa: CASSVSGAGNTIYF
v_gene: TRBV9
j_gene: TRBJ1-3
abundance: NA

CDR3aa: CASSEDRWNTEAFF
v_gene: TRBV2
j_gene: TRBJ1-1
abundance: few

CDR3aa: CASSEGSSREMGFF
v_gene: TRBV2
j_gene: TRBJ2-1
abundance: few

CDR3aa: CASRRTPTAGEQFF
v_gene: TRBV28
j_gene: TRBJ2-1
abundance: NA

CDR3aa: CASRTLGSRNQPQHF
v_gene: TRBV27
j_gene: TRBJ1-5
abundance: NA

CDR3aa: CASRSGTWDEKLFF
v_gene: TRBV28
j_gene: TRBJ1-4
abundance: NA

CDR3aa: CASSLSGGVKWGEQYF
v_gene: TRBV5-4
j_gene: TRBJ2-7
abundance: NA

CDR3aa: CASSLVAYEQYF
v_gene: TRBV5-6
j_gene: TRBJ2-7
abundance: NA

CDR3aa: CASSARQGGTDTQYF
v_gene: TRBV5-4
j_gene: TRBJ2-3
abundance: NA

CDR3aa: CASSSQGFNGYTF
v_gene: TRBV27
j_gene: TRBJ1-2
abundance: NA

CDR3aa: CASSRLAADSYNEQFF
v_gene: TRBV28
j_gene: TRBJ2-1
abundance: NA

CDR3aa: CASSLTSGSSGEQYF
v_gene: TRBV5-1
j_gene: TRBJ2-7
abundance: NA

CDR3aa: CASTPGSGASYEQYF
v_gene: TRBV28
j_gene: TRBJ2-7
abundance: NA

CDR3aa: CASSLGRGQQFF
v_gene: TRBV11-2
j_gene: TRBJ2-1
abundance: NA

CDR3aa: CASSLGEGTQYF
v_gene: TRBV7-8
j_gene: TRBJ2-5
abundance: NA

CDR3aa: CASSVTPSGETQYF
v_gene: TRBV9
j_gene: TRBJ2-5
abundance: once

CDR3aa: CASSLSAGANVLTF
v_gene: TRBV14
j_gene: TRBJ2-6
abundance: once

CDR3aa: CASLPPGRRGGFNEQFF
v_gene: TRBV18
j_gene: TRBJ2-1
abundance: NA

CDR3aa: CASSRQRGTEAFF
v_gene: TRBV5-8
j_gene: TRBJ1-1
abundance: NA

CDR3aa: CASHPLGRDNEQFF
v_gene: TRBV11-2
j_gene: TRBJ2-1
abundance: NA

CDR3aa: CASRIQTGLLSYEQYF
v_gene: TRBV27
j_gene: TRBJ2-7
abundance: few

CDR3aa: CASTLGLAGTNEQFF
v_gene: TRBV5-4
j_gene: TRBJ2-1
abundance: NA

CDR3aa: CASSYSTPGVEAFF
v_gene: TRBV6-5
j_gene: TRBJ1-1
abundance: few

CDR3aa: CASRSGGYGYTF
v_gene: TRBV27
j_gene: TRBJ1-2
abundance: NA

CDR3aa: CASSRWTGDTEAFF
v_gene: TRBV5-1
j_gene: TRBJ1-1
abundance: few

CDR3aa: CASSLSGTGFQETQYF
v_gene: TRBV28
j_gene: TRBJ2-5
abundance: NA

CDR3aa: CASSYSGGPGVRNTF
v_gene: TRBV6-5
j_gene: TRBJ1-2
abundance: NA

CDR3aa: CASSFGGIGSYGYTF
v_gene: TRBV11-2
j_gene: TRBJ1-2
abundance: NA